This T cell receptor beta chain was captured in a study of blood T cell repertoires in COVID-19. The overall study: COVID-19 samples collected from the United States, Italy and Spain covered acute and convalescent phases. T cells, B-cell-depleted T cells, or PBMCs supplied cDNA or gDNA.

Assignment of participants to cohorts was predicated upon participant-reported clinical history. Two negative PCRs, clearance, or symptom resolution characterized the recovered Cohort 3 donors. Measured with immunoSEQ multiplex PCR; TCRdb has only the in-frame clones, and not every one. The table records about 310,000 clones, approximately 83% of them present only once. CDR1 is MNHEY and CDR2 is SVGAGI in the germline V gene. The germline V and J ends were trimmed by 0 bases and 9 bases, with 6 bases remaining between them. The CDR3 has 12 amino acids. The TCR originated in a man aged 25-40 years who had recovered from COVID-19. The sequenced sample consisted of PBMCs or T cells enriched from blood (not recorded which). The gene calls are TRBV6-5 and TRBJ2-1, with D possibly being TRBD2 (5 bases). The CDR3 here is CASSYSRAEQFF. CDR3 DNA: TGTGCCAGCAGTTACTCGAGGGCTGAGCAGTTCTTC.